These 27 T cell receptor beta chains came from one sample sequenced in a study of cytomegalovirus exposure and HLA in healthy donors. The PCR was carried out with 60 Vbeta primers and 13 Jbeta primers. Profiling relied on immunoSEQ multiplex PCR, and the TCRdb table lists in-frame clones only, not all of them. The table shows about 210,000 clones, with 60% to 80% occurring only once. The sequenced material came from PBMCs. The receptors were sampled from a male donor in good health and CMV-seronegative.

This clone has only a few counts. V is TRBV27 and J is TRBJ1-2, with TRBD1 identical over 11 bases. Germline CDR1 reads MNHEY; CDR2 reads SMNVEV (reference sequence). The CDR3 runs 15 residues. The J segment lost 7 bases and the V segment lost 5 bases, leaving 9 bases of the junction unmatched. This chain's CDR3 is CASSADPGQGGGYTF. CDR3 coding DNA: TGTGCCAGCAGTGCCGACCCGGGACAGGGGGGTGGCTACACCTTC.

The chain employs TRBV5-4 and TRBJ1-6, with 7 bases lining up with TRBD1. Per the germline V gene, CDR1 is SGHNT and CDR2 is YYREEE (reference sequence). This CDR3 spans 16 amino acids. After removal of 3 bases from V and 8 bases from J, the junction contained 11 bases not matched to a gene. CDR3 coding DNA: TGTGCCAGCAGCTGGGTAAGACAGGGTGCGGATTCACCCCTCCACTTT. Its translation is CASSWVRQGADSPLHF.

The J gene is TRBJ1-2, the V gene TRBV30; the D is unclear. Germline V gives CDR1 GTSNPN, CDR2 SVGIG (reference sequence). The CDR3 spans 12 residues. The V and J ends lost 0 bases and 4 bases respectively, with 6 bases between them. In DNA, the CDR3 is TGTGCCTGGAGTGTACTTGGCTATGGCTACACCTTC. The encoded protein is CAWSVLGYGYTF.

This chain joins TRBV19 and TRBJ2-7; 9 bases map to TRBD1. From germline, CDR1 is LNHDA and CDR2 SQIVND (reference sequence). With 3 bases clipped from V and 3 bases from J, the junction kept 3 bases outside the gene matches. There are 14 residues in the CDR3. The CDR3 region is CASSIGTGNYEQYF. CDR3 nucleotides: TGTGCCAGTAGTATTGGGACAGGGAACTACGAGCAGTACTTC.

This clone has more than one count but fewer than ten. The chain has TRBV4-2 and TRBJ2-1, with 7 bases fitting TRBD2. The CDR3 has 16 amino acids. V shed 3 bases, J shed 2 bases, and the junction held 7 bases outside the gene matches. Germline CDR1 reads LGHNA; CDR2 reads YNFKEQ. The CDR3 nucleotides read TGTGCCAGCAGCCAGGAAAGTACTAGCGCCTACAATGAGCAGTTCTTC. It yields the protein CASSQESTSAYNEQFF.

This rearrangement joins TRBV7-2 to TRBJ2-2, with unresolved D. The V end lost 1 base, the J end lost 6 bases, and 12 bases lay between the germline ends. The CDR3 is 15 residues long. Germline loops: CDR1 SGHTA, CDR2 FQGNSA. The chain's CDR3 is CASSLDPLFAGELFF. CDR3 nucleotide sequence: TGTGCCAGCAGCTTAGATCCACTTTTCGCCGGGGAGCTGTTTTTT.

This chain joins TRBV18 and TRBJ2-1; 10 bases match TRBD1. The CDR3 is made up of 16 amino acids. V lost 5 bases, J lost 5 bases, and 9 bases stayed unmatched. CDR1 and CDR2 (germline): KGHSH, LQKENI. This CDR3 is CASSARSGQGNNEQFF. The CDR3 region has the DNA TGTGCCAGCTCAGCACGTTCGGGACAGGGGAACAATGAGCAGTTCTTC.

The chain combines TRBV29-1 with TRBJ1-5; the match to TRBD1 covers 9 bases. Germline CDR1 SQVTM, CDR2 ANQGSEA. J lost 6 bases, V lost 6 bases, and 6 bases had no gene match. The CDR3 is 13 amino acids. This CDR3 is CSVATGGSQPQHF. CDR3 nucleotides: TGCAGCGTGGCTACAGGGGGCTCTCAGCCCCAGCATTTT.

Details on this clone: A read error may produce the germline difference seen at one junction end. This chain uses TRBV7-9 with TRBJ2-7; possibly TRBD2 for D (6 bases). The length of the CDR3 is 14 residues. Germline lookup yields CDR1 SEHNR and CDR2 FQNEAQ (reference sequence). CDR3: CASSPGGFSSEQYF. For the CDR3, the DNA is TGTGCCAGCAGCCCCGGGGGTTTCTCCTCCGAGCAGTACTTC.

The chain combines TRBV5-1 with TRBJ2-7; TRBD2 matches at 7 bases. The V gene end was trimmed by 3 bases and the J gene end by 8 bases; junction bases not matched to a gene: 8. Germline V gene data show CDR1 as SGHRS and CDR2 as YFSETQ. The CDR3 sequence is 13 residues long. CDR3 protein: CASSWTRGGQQYF. The CDR3 nucleotides are TGCGCCAGCAGCTGGACTAGGGGAGGTCAGCAGTACTTC.

The V gene is TRBV5-1, the J gene TRBJ2-2; 7 nucleotides match TRBD2. Germline CDR1 reads SGHRS; CDR2 reads YFSETQ. J gave up 3 bases and V 1 base, and 3 bases lay outside the gene matches. This CDR3 contains 15 residues. The CDR3, as DNA: TGCGCCAGCAGCTTGAGGCTAGCGGACACCGGGGAGCTGTTTTTT. This gives the protein CASSLRLADTGELFF.

The chain uses TRBV14 and TRBJ1-2, with D possibly being TRBD1 (6 bases). CDR3 length equals 13 residues. The V gene's germline CDR1 is SGHDN and CDR2 FVKESK. V was clipped by 1 base and J by 4 bases, with 7 bases between them. The CDR3 reads CASSQGRGYGYTF. In nucleotides, the CDR3 is TGTGCCAGCAGCCAAGGCAGGGGCTATGGCTACACCTTC.

The V and J genes are TRBV5-1 and TRBJ1-2; maybe TRBD1 (6 bases). CDR1 is SGHRS and CDR2 is YFSETQ in the germline V gene. CDR3 size: 16 residues. The V gene lost 0 bases and the J gene lost 4 bases, with 16 bases spanning the gap. The CDR3 sequence: CASSLAVAGVVYGYTF. The CDR3 region has the DNA TGCGCCAGCAGCTTGGCCGTCGCAGGGGTAGTCTATGGCTACACCTTC.

The rearrangement uses TRBV7-7 and TRBJ2-3, with D perhaps matching TRBD2 (6 bases). Trimming shortened V by 5 bases and J by 1 base, and 10 bases separated the two germline ends. The germline CDR1 and CDR2 sequences are SSHAT and FNYEAQ (reference sequence). The CDR3 covers 14 residues. The CDR3 reads CASSPGGGTDTQYF. As DNA, the CDR3 is TGTGCCAGCAGCCCCGGAGGGGGCACAGATACGCAGTATTTT.

In regard to this clone: The limits of the CDR3 on the DNA are not certain, so only TCRdb's listed CDR3 is given. This rearrangement joins TRBV7-2 to TRBJ1-2. With termini counted, the CDR3 has 18 amino acids. Germline assignment: CDR1 SGHTA and CDR2 FQGNSA. CDR3 region: CASSSVPAALSGEGGYTF.

This chain uses TRBV5-4 with TRBJ2-7, with D possibly TRBD2 on 7 matching bases. Germline V gene sequence: CDR1 SGHNT, CDR2 YYREEE (reference sequence). Trimming pared 0 bases from V and 7 bases from J, leaving 14 bases between. CDR3 length equals 14 residues. CDR3 sequence: CASSLEGGGREQYF. DNA of the CDR3: TGTGCCAGCAGCTTGGAGGGCGGGGGCCGGGAGCAGTACTTC.

The chain carries TRBV11-2 and TRBJ2-7; TRBD2 matches at 11 bases. J lost 6 bases, V lost 1 base, and 5 bases had no gene match. Germline V gene lookup returns CDR1 SGHAT and CDR2 FQNNGV. CDR3 size: 15 residues. In nucleotides, the CDR3 is TGTGCCAGCAGCTTAGTACTAGCGGGAGATCGCGAGCAGTACTTC. It translates to CASSLVLAGDREQYF.

The chain is built from TRBV9 and TRBJ2-2; 15 nucleotides agree with TRBD2. V dropped 4 bases and J dropped 2; count of bases not matched to a gene: 12. The CDR3 consists of 20 residues. From germline, CDR1 is SGDLS and CDR2 YYNGEE. The CDR3 nucleotides are TGTGCCAGCAGCTTCAGCTCCGGGACTAGCGGGAGGACCAACACCGGGGAGCTGTTTTTT. Amino acids: CASSFSSGTSGRTNTGELFF.

This sequence joins TRBV5-1 and TRBJ2-1, with 7 nucleotides matching TRBD1. CDR3 length: 15 amino acids. The V gene end was trimmed by 3 bases and the J gene end by 4 bases; junction bases not matched to a gene: 7. The V gene's germline CDR1 is SGHRS and CDR2 YFSETQ. The CDR3, as DNA: TGCGCCAGCAGCTCCCGGGACAGACAGTACAATGAGCAGTTCTTC. Translating gives CASSSRDRQYNEQFF.

The chain couples TRBV4-2 to TRBJ1-2; tentatively, D is TRBD1 (5 bases). Germline V gene lookup returns CDR1 LGHNA and CDR2 YNFKEQ. Trimming took 4 bases from V and 0 from J, leaving 18 bases between them. This CDR3 is 17 amino acids long. The DNA of the CDR3 is TGTGCCAGCAGCCCTACAGGACGGACGGAAACTAACTATGGCTACACCTTC. Amino acids: CASSPTGRTETNYGYTF.

The chain has TRBV5-1 and TRBJ2-1, with D perhaps matching TRBD1 (5 bases). CDR1 is SGHRS, CDR2 YFSETQ, per germline. The CDR3 has 15 amino acids. The V gene lost 5 bases and the J gene lost 0 bases, with 12 bases spanning the gap. The CDR3 DNA reads TGCGCCAGCAGGAGAGACAGTGTCTCCTACAATGAGCAGTTCTTC. This codes for CASRRDSVSYNEQFF.

The J gene is TRBJ1-2, the V gene TRBV6-6; D is unresolved. Between the trimmed V and J ends, which lost 2 bases and 0 bases, there was a span of 7 bases. The CDR3 is 14 residues long. In germline, CDR1 is MNHNY, CDR2 SVGAGI (reference sequence). CDR3 in amino acids: CASSYGSANYGYTF. The CDR3 coding sequence is TGTGCCAGCAGTTACGGTTCAGCTAACTATGGCTACACCTTC.

This clone was detected only a few times. The rearrangement joins TRBV25-1 to TRBJ2-3; D is possibly TRBD2 (6 bases). Trimming stripped 2 bases from V and 6 bases from J, with 9 bases between. The germline V gene encodes CDR1 MGHDK and CDR2 SYGVNS. The CDR3 runs 13 residues. The CDR3 DNA reads TGTGCCAGCAGTGAACCAGGGACTGATACGCAGTATTTT. Translated: CASSEPGTDTQYF.

The J gene is TRBJ2-1, the V gene TRBV5-1, with TRBD1 matching over 9 bases. CDR3 size: 15 residues. V lost 0 bases, J lost 9 bases, and 7 bases stayed unmatched. CDR1 SGHRS and CDR2 YFSETQ come from the germline V gene. CDR3 coding DNA: TGCGCCAGCAGCTTGGACGGACAGGGGTTGAGTGAGCAGTTCTTC. Translation gives CASSLDGQGLSEQFF. Filled out from reference TRBV5-1 and TRBJ2-1, the complete variable domain reads KAGVTQTPRYLIKTRGQQVTLSCSPISGHRSVSWYQQTPGQGLQFLFEYFSETQRNKGNFPGRFSGRQFSNSRSEMNVSTLELGDSALYLCASSLDGQGLSEQFFGPGTRLTVL.

For the CDR3, the DNA is TGCGCCAGCAGCCAACTAGCGGGGGCCACAGATACGCAGTATTTT. It yields the protein CASSQLAGATDTQYF. This chain connects TRBV4-3 to TRBJ2-3; the match to TRBD2 covers 10 bases. CDR1 is LGHNA and CDR2 is YSLEER in the germline V gene. Trimming removed 2 bases from V and 2 bases from J; junction bases left unmatched: 1. The CDR3 is 15 amino acids.

The rearrangement uses TRBV28 and TRBJ2-7, with 7 bases fitting TRBD1. V shed 3 bases, J shed 3 bases, and the junction held 5 bases outside the gene matches. The germline gives CDR1 MDHEN, CDR2 SYDVKM. CDR3 size: 14 residues. The CDR3 reads CASSFPGQDYEQYF. CDR3 nucleotides: TGTGCCAGCAGTTTCCCCGGACAGGACTACGAGCAGTACTTC.

The chain employs TRBV27 and TRBJ2-1; 16 nucleotides line up with TRBD2. From germline, CDR1 is MNHEY and CDR2 SMNVEV (reference sequence). There are 16 residues in the CDR3. The J segment lost 10 bases and the V segment lost 2 bases, leaving 5 bases of the junction unmatched. The CDR3 DNA follows: TGTGCCAGCAGTTTAGGGGGACTAGCGGGGGGGCGAGAGCAGTTCTTC. It yields the protein CASSLGGLAGGREQFF.